The rows below give T cell receptor beta chains drawn from one sample of a study of T cells in Graves' hyperthyroidism and ophthalmopathy. TCRdb re-derived calls from the multiplex PCR reads in MiXCR, one entry per CDR3 protein. Of about 130,000 distinct CDR3 sequences in the sample, roughly a fifth were seen once. Sequenced sample: blood. The source of these receptors is a woman in her forties or fifties with Graves' hyperthyroidism that later progressed to Graves' ophthalmopathy. Each CDR3 is given with its conserved first and last residue. A D gene is named only where the DNA matches it firmly. Clone size, where shown, is once, few, many, or a class for clones that have expanded.

j_call v_call d_call clone_size cdr3_nt cdr3_aa
TRBJ1-2 TRBV2 - many TGTGCCAGCACCCCGACACCGATCTATGGCTACACCTTC CASTPTPIYGYTF
TRBJ1-1 TRBV28 - many TGTGCCAGCACCAAAACTGACGGGTTGAACACTGAAGCTTTCTTT CASTKTDGLNTEAFF
TRBJ1-2 TRBV3-1 - many TGTGCCAGCAGCTCACAGGTCGCCGGGGGCTACACCTTC CASSSQVAGGYTF
TRBJ2-1 TRBV6-1 - - TGTGCCAGCAGTTCCCCCAATGAGCAGTTCTTC CASSSPNEQFF
TRBJ1-4 TRBV12-3/TRBV12-4 - many TGTGCCAGCAGTCCCCGGGTAGGGGGTGCAACTAATGAAAAACTGTTTTTT CASSPRVGGATNEKLFF
TRBJ2-1 TRBV7-9 - - TGTGCCAGCAGCACGACTAGTGGTGAGCAGTTCTTC CASSTTSGEQFF
TRBJ2-5 TRBV27 - many TGTGCCAGCAGCAGATGGTCGGGTTCTCAAGAGACCCAGTACTTC CASSRWSGSQETQYF
TRBJ1-5 TRBV18 TRBD1 many TGTGCCAGCTCACCATATACTGACAGGGCAGCCCAGCATTTT CASSPYTDRAAQHF
TRBJ1-1 TRBV12-3/TRBV12-4 - - TGTGCCAGCAGTGCGCCGGACTTGAACACTGAAGCTTTCTTT CASSAPDLNTEAFF
TRBJ2-7 TRBV6-1 - many TGTGCCAGCAGTCTACTAGGGAACCCTGCCTACGAGCAGTACTTC CASSLLGNPAYEQYF
TRBJ2-3 TRBV20-1 - many TGCAGTGCTAGAGAGGGGACGATGGGAGATACGCAGTATTTT CSAREGTMGDTQYF
TRBJ2-5 TRBV2 TRBD2 many TGTGCCAGCAGTGAGGATAGCGGGCCCCAAGAGACCCAGTACTTC CASSEDSGPQETQYF
TRBJ1-5 TRBV3-1 - many TGTGCCAGCAGCCAAAGGGAAGGCGGTCAGCCCCAGCATTTT CASSQREGGQPQHF
TRBJ1-1 TRBV6-2/TRBV6-3 - - TGTGCCAGCAGTAGGACACCTATTAACACTGAAGCTTTCTTT CASSRTPINTEAFF